Below are 26 T cell receptor beta chains sequenced from a single sample in a study of blood T cell repertoires in COVID-19. Some clones are missing from TCRdb's copy, which holds only in-frame ones; the method was immunoSEQ multiplex PCR. The sample contains fewer than 350,000 clones, 81% of which appear only once. What was sequenced was peripheral blood. The receptors here all came from a woman in her sixties or seventies with active or convalescent COVID-19.

This clone was seen only a few times. The chain has TRBV19 and TRBJ1-1, with TRBD1 matching 8 bases. The V gene's germline CDR1 is LNHDA and CDR2 SQIVND (reference sequence). This CDR3 has 12 amino acids. The J segment lost 11 bases and the V segment lost 5 bases, leaving 7 bases of the junction unmatched. CDR3 protein: CASSRDRTGAFF. The DNA for the CDR3 is TGTGCCAGTAGTCGAGACCGGACAGGGGCTTTCTTT.

The chain uses TRBV6-6 and TRBJ2-5; no clear D. The V end lost 5 bases, the J end lost 6 bases, and 16 bases lay between the germline ends. The CDR3 loop spans 14 amino acids. Per the germline V gene, CDR1 is MNHNY and CDR2 is SVGAGI (reference sequence). The CDR3 coding sequence is TGTGCCAGCAGTCCTTTTGAGAGTACGAAGACCCAGTACTTC. It translates to CASSPFESTKTQYF.

There are a few counts of this clone. V is TRBV6-2 or TRBV6-3 and J is TRBJ2-3, with D perhaps matching TRBD2 (5 bases). V was trimmed by 4 bases and J by 1 base, leaving 9 bases between them. The CDR3 totals 14 residues. Germline CDR1 is MNHEY and CDR2 is SVGEGT. The CDR3 here is CASSSGSGTDTQYF. The CDR3 coding sequence is TGTGCCAGCAGTTCTGGGAGTGGCACAGATACGCAGTATTTT.

This clone was counted a few times. This chain uses TRBV6-5 with TRBJ1-1; tentative D call: TRBD1 (6 bases). Germline V gene lookup returns CDR1 MNHEY and CDR2 SVGAGI. Trimming pared 9 bases from V and 10 bases from J, leaving 21 bases between. This CDR3 is built from 13 residues. Here the CDR3 reads CASPGQNFAGAFF. CDR3 sequence (DNA): TGTGCCAGTCCGGGACAAAACTTCGCGGGAGCTTTCTTT.

This chain joins TRBV5-8 and TRBJ2-3; perhaps TRBD2 as D (5 bases). V was trimmed by 3 bases and J by 1 base, leaving 9 bases between them. The CDR3 extends over 14 amino acids. Germline assignment: CDR1 SGHTS and CDR2 YDEGEE. CDR3 nucleotide sequence: TGTGCCAGCAGCTCCCTGCGGGGCACAGATACGCAGTATTTT. This encodes CASSSLRGTDTQYF. Complete variable domain (other parts from reference TRBV5-8 and TRBJ2-3): EAGVTQSPTHLIKTRGQQATLRCSPISGHTSVYWYQQALGLGLQFLLWYDEGEERNRGNFPPRFSGRQFPNYSSELNVNALELEDSALYLCASSSLRGTDTQYFGPGTRLTVL.

Concerning this clone: At one end the junction does not follow the germline gene, possibly because of a read error. The genes are TRBV7-7 and TRBJ2-5; 8 bases align to TRBD2. The V gene's germline CDR1 is SSHAT and CDR2 FNYEAQ (reference sequence). This CDR3 is 13 amino acids long. CDR3 nucleotide sequence: TGTGCTAGCAGCTTAGAGCGGGGGGAGACCCAGTACTTC. Translated: CASSLERGETQYF.

The rearrangement links TRBV6-2 or TRBV6-3 to TRBJ2-7; 7 bases align to TRBD1. After removal of 5 bases from V and 5 bases from J, the junction contained 9 bases not matched to a gene. The CDR3 runs 14 residues. Germline-derived CDR1 and CDR2 are MNHEY and SVGEGT. CDR3 sequence: CASSVGQWRDEQYF. In DNA form, the CDR3 reads TGTGCCAGCAGTGTGGGACAGTGGCGGGACGAGCAGTACTTC.

The chain carries TRBV7-8 and TRBJ2-7; 8 positions match TRBD2. CDR3 length equals 18 residues. The germline CDR1 and CDR2 sequences are SGHVS and FQNEAQ. V shed 1 base, J shed 3 bases, and the junction held 14 bases outside the gene matches. CDR3 bases: TGTGCCAGCAGCTTAGGCGGAGGACTAGCTAGGAGGAGCTACGAGCAGTACTTC. As protein: CASSLGGGLARRSYEQYF.

The V and J genes are TRBV6-2 or TRBV6-3 and TRBJ1-3; possibly TRBD1 for D (5 bases). The CDR3 extends over 16 amino acids. The germline V and J ends were trimmed by 0 bases and 2 bases, with 11 bases remaining between them. The V gene's germline CDR1 is MNHEY and CDR2 SVGEGT. CDR3 nucleotides: TGTGCCAGCAGTTACTCGGCCCCGACAGCTGGAAACACCATATATTTT. Translation gives CASSYSAPTAGNTIYF.

This chain links TRBV6-5 with TRBJ1-2, with a possible D match to TRBD1 (6 bases). Trimming left V 0 bases short and J 4 bases short, with 15 bases between. The CDR3 extends over 16 amino acids. Germline assignment: CDR1 MNHEY and CDR2 SVGAGI. The DNA for the CDR3 is TGTGCCAGCAGTTACTCGATGGGGGACAATGGCTATGGCTACACCTTC. This codes for CASSYSMGDNGYGYTF.

The genes are TRBV5-8 and TRBJ1-1; no firm D call. The CDR3 consists of 14 residues. From germline, CDR1 is SGHTS and CDR2 YDEGEE. The V gene lost 1 base and the J gene lost 1 base, with 8 bases spanning the gap. The CDR3 sequence: CASSLLGPNTEAFF. The CDR3 DNA reads TGTGCCAGCAGCTTGCTCGGTCCGAACACTGAAGCTTTCTTT.

The V and J genes are TRBV2 and TRBJ2-4, with no clear D. V shed 1 base and J shed 0 bases, with 4 bases lying between them. This CDR3 has 14 amino acids. CDR1 is SNHLY and CDR2 is FYNNEI in the germline V gene. Here the CDR3 reads CASSEELAKNIQYF. CDR3 nucleotide sequence: TGTGCCAGCAGTGAAGAGCTAGCCAAAAACATTCAGTACTTC.

The genes are TRBV6-5 and TRBJ1-1; a possible D gene is TRBD1 (5 bases). This CDR3 contains 15 residues. Trimming pared 0 bases from V and 5 bases from J, leaving 13 bases between. Germline lookup yields CDR1 MNHEY and CDR2 SVGAGI. The CDR3 reads CASSYSNGGRTEAFF. Here the CDR3 DNA reads TGTGCCAGCAGTTACTCGAACGGGGGTCGGACTGAAGCTTTCTTT.

V usage is TRBV11-2 and J usage is TRBJ2-5, with 8 bases that match TRBD2. Per germline, CDR1 SGHAT and CDR2 FQNNGV. Trimming cost V 1 base and J 3 bases; bases outside gene matches: 1. The CDR3 runs 14 residues. DNA of the CDR3: TGTGCCAGCAGCTTAGCACTAGCGGAAGAGACCCAGTACTTC. Translated: CASSLALAEETQYF. The full variable domain, rest sourced from reference TRBV11-2 and TRBJ2-5, is EAGVAQSPRYKIIEKRQSVAFWCNPISGHATLYWYQQILGQGPKLLIQFQNNGVVDDSQLPKDRFSAERLKGVDSTLKIQPAKLEDSAVYLCASSLALAEETQYFGPGTRLLVL.

The V call is TRBV4-1, the J call TRBJ2-7; no clear D. Trimming removed 2 bases from V and 2 bases from J, with 13 bases in between. The CDR3 spans 15 residues. Germline CDR1 reads MGHRA; CDR2 reads YSYEKL. The CDR3 DNA sequence: TGCGCCAGCAGCCAACCGGCCGGGTATCCCTACGAGCAGTACTTC. It is translated as CASSQPAGYPYEQYF.

This clone was counted once. This sequence joins TRBV19 and TRBJ1-4; D remains ambiguous. CDR1 is LNHDA, CDR2 SQIVND, per germline (reference sequence). This CDR3 spans 14 amino acids. V was pared by 6 bases and J by 7 bases, with 15 bases between. In DNA, the CDR3 is TGTGCCAGTAGCCACCCACACGGGTCTGAAAAACTGTTTTTT. Residues: CASSHPHGSEKLFF.

V is TRBV2 and J is TRBJ2-6, with 7 bases matching TRBD1. The germline CDR1 and CDR2 sequences are SNHLY and FYNNEI. The V segment lost 5 bases and the J segment 4 bases; nucleotides outside the gene matches: 5. The CDR3 covers 15 residues. CDR3 in amino acids: CASSHTGVGANVLTF. The CDR3 coding sequence is TGTGCCAGCAGTCATACAGGGGTCGGGGCCAACGTCCTGACTTTC.

The CDR3 nucleotides read TGCAGTGCCCAGGGGGTCGACGAGCAGTACTTC. Translating gives CSAQGVDEQYF. V gene TRBV20-1 combines with J gene TRBJ2-7, with 7 bases aligning to TRBD1. CDR3 length equals 11 residues. V trimming: 6 bases; J trimming: 5 bases; junction bases outside the gene matches: 4. The germline CDR1 and CDR2 sequences are DFQATT and SNEGSKA (reference sequence).

The chain couples TRBV5-1 to TRBJ2-1; D ambiguous. V was trimmed by 2 bases and J by 2 bases, leaving 8 bases between them. The CDR3 consists of 14 residues. In germline, CDR1 is SGHRS, CDR2 YFSETQ. CDR3 residues: CASSLREAYNEQFF. The CDR3 bases are TGCGCCAGCAGCTTACGAGAGGCCTACAATGAGCAGTTCTTC.

The chain recombines TRBV28 with TRBJ2-3, with D maybe TRBD2 (6 bases). The V gene lost 6 bases and the J gene lost 4 bases, with 14 bases spanning the gap. The CDR3 is 14 amino acids. Germline assignment: CDR1 MDHEN and CDR2 SYDVKM. The CDR3 loop reads CASRPGGNPDTQYF. The CDR3 nucleotides read TGTGCCAGCAGGCCTGGGGGGAACCCAGATACGCAGTATTTT.

This chain links TRBV12-3 or TRBV12-4 with TRBJ2-5; 9 bases are a match to TRBD1. V was clipped by 5 bases and J by 6 bases; unmatched bases: 4. This CDR3 spans 13 amino acids. The CDR3 DNA reads as TGTGCCAGCAGTGAGGACAGGGGACAGACCCAGTACTTC. Translated, it gives CASSEDRGQTQYF.

The genes are TRBV18 and TRBJ2-3; 9 bases line up with TRBD2. The CDR3 has 15 amino acids. With 2 bases clipped from V and 4 bases from J, the junction kept 4 bases outside the gene matches. Germline V gene lookup returns CDR1 KGHSH and CDR2 LQKENI. Here the CDR3 reads CASSPISGGSDTQYF. CDR3 sequence (DNA): TGTGCCAGCTCACCAATTAGCGGGGGCTCAGATACGCAGTATTTT.

V is TRBV7-9 and J is TRBJ2-5, with a weak D call TRBD1 (5 bases). The CDR3 is 15 residues long. Germline assignment: CDR1 SEHNR and CDR2 FQNEAQ (reference sequence). The ends were cut back, 0 bases at V and 7 bases at J, with 15 bases in the middle. The CDR3 region has the DNA TGTGCCAGCAGCTTAGCAGGCCCGACAAGGGGGACCCAGTACTTC. The encoded protein is CASSLAGPTRGTQYF.

This clone was seen just once. The chain couples TRBV5-1 to TRBJ2-1, with 14 bases that match TRBD2. Looked up from germline, CDR1 is SGHRS and CDR2 is YFSETQ. The CDR3 contains 17 residues. J was trimmed by 5 bases and V by 4 bases; bases with no gene match: 8. The CDR3 region is CASSPGLAGGWDNEQFF. As DNA, the CDR3 is TGCGCCAGCAGCCCCGGACTAGCGGGGGGCTGGGACAATGAGCAGTTCTTC.

The gene calls are TRBV4-2 and TRBJ1-6; 7 nucleotides align to TRBD1. Germline CDR1 LGHNA, CDR2 YNFKEQ. CDR3 length: 16 amino acids. The ends lost 1 base at V and 7 bases at J; junction bases unmatched: 7. DNA for the CDR3: TGTGCCAGCAGCCAAGGAAGACAGGGCGCGAATTCACCCCTCCACTTT. Residues: CASSQGRQGANSPLHF.

In this sample, this clone turned up a few times. V is TRBV9 and J is TRBJ1-5, with a weak D call TRBD1 (5 bases). The CDR3 has 16 residues. Germline values: CDR1 SGDLS, CDR2 YYNGEE. The V gene lost 8 bases and the J gene lost 3 bases, with 21 bases spanning the gap. The CDR3 DNA sequence: TGTGCCAGTTCCGACGGGGGAGGTGGCCACAATCAGCCCCAGCATTTT. It specifies CASSDGGGGHNQPQHF.